The rows below give T cell receptor beta chains drawn from one sample of a study of vaccination and CD4 T cells after COVID-19. Their target antigens are unknown. TCRdb redid the calling of the PCR reads with MiXCR, one entry per CDR3 protein. The repertoire holds 10,000 or so distinct CDR3 sequences, around 30% seen once, with 10% to 15% in the top ten. Sequencing was performed on CD4+ T cells from blood, cultured in vitro. The receptors were gathered from a human donor in good health. Each CDR3 is given with its conserved first and last residue. A D gene is named only where the DNA matches it firmly. Clone size, where shown, is once, few, many, or a class for clones that have expanded.

j_call,v_call,clone_size,d_call,cdr3_aa,cdr3_nt
TRBJ2-1,TRBV6-2/TRBV6-3,few,TRBD2,CASSSLGGLAGGSYNEQFF,TGTGCCAGCAGTTCCCTTGGGGGACTAGCGGGAGGTTCCTACAATGAGCAGTTCTTC
TRBJ2-5,TRBV6-2/TRBV6-3,few,.,CASTSWETQYF,TGTGCCAGCACTTCCTGGGAGACCCAGTACTTC
TRBJ2-3,TRBV20-1,.,TRBD2,CSARDPTSGSPGTDTQYF,TGCAGTGCTAGAGATCCCACTAGCGGGAGCCCCGGCACAGATACGCAGTATTTT
TRBJ2-3,TRBV4-2,.,.,CASSQWGDSDTQYF,TGTGCCAGCAGCCAATGGGGGGACTCAGATACGCAGTATTTT
TRBJ2-7,TRBV7-9,few,.,CASSLASGEQYF,TGTGCCAGCAGCTTAGCATCGGGCGAGCAGTACTTC
TRBJ2-3,TRBV7-2,few,.,CASSPSLQGDTQYF,TGTGCCAGCAGCCCCTCCCTTCAGGGAGATACGCAGTATTTT
TRBJ2-1,TRBV7-8,.,TRBD2,CASSLEVLAGDNEQFF,TGTGCCAGCAGCTTAGAGGTGCTAGCGGGAGACAATGAGCAGTTCTTC
TRBJ1-6,TRBV5-1,few,TRBD1,CASRSGTGVSPLHF,TGCGCCAGCAGATCCGGGACAGGGGTTTCACCCCTCCACTTT
TRBJ1-5,TRBV7-9,medium-sized,.,CASSLTASNQPQHF,TGTGCCAGCAGCTTAACAGCTAGCAATCAGCCCCAGCATTTT
TRBJ1-5,TRBV6-1,few,TRBD1,CASRTRTGYQPQHF,TGTGCCAGCAGAACGAGGACAGGGTATCAGCCCCAGCATTTT
TRBJ2-1,TRBV6-5,few,.,CASSYPDPRVDEQFF,TGTGCCAGCAGTTACCCAGACCCTAGGGTCGATGAGCAGTTCTTC